A selection of T cell receptor beta chains follows, all from one sample in a study of T cells in Graves' hyperthyroidism and ophthalmopathy. MiXCR, applied by TCRdb to the multiplex PCR reads, yields one record per CDR3 protein. This sample has 500,000 or so distinct CDR3 sequences, with roughly 18% found just once. The sample was blood. The origin of the receptors is a young woman with Graves' ophthalmopathy. The CDR3 runs from the conserved cysteine through the conserved F or W. Each record gives: CDR3 DNA, CDR3 protein, CDR3 length, V gene, J gene, clone size, D gene. D genes are given only for firm matches. Clone size is given for some rows only: seen once, a few or many times, or a class if the clone is expanded.

CDR3nt: TGTGCCAGCAGCTTAAACTGGAACACTGAAGCTTTCTTT; CDR3aa: CASSLNWNTEAFF; len: 13; v_gene: TRBV5-5; j_gene: TRBJ1-1; abundance: many; d_gene: -
CDR3nt: TGTGCCAGCAGTTTGGCCGGGACAGGCAAAGCTTTCTTT; CDR3aa: CASSLAGTGKAFF; len: 13; v_gene: TRBV28; j_gene: TRBJ1-1; abundance: -; d_gene: TRBD1
CDR3nt: TGCAGCGTGCAACAGTGGGGCACTGAAGCTTTCTTT; CDR3aa: CSVQQWGTEAFF; len: 12; v_gene: TRBV29-1; j_gene: TRBJ1-1; abundance: few; d_gene: -
CDR3nt: TGTGCCAGCAGTTACCAGACTAGCGGGAGATACTCGAACACCGGGGAGCTGTTTTTT; CDR3aa: CASSYQTSGRYSNTGELFF; len: 19; v_gene: TRBV6-5; j_gene: TRBJ2-2; abundance: many; d_gene: TRBD2
CDR3nt: TGTGCCAGCAGTACGGGGGGGTGGGATGAGCAGTTCTTC; CDR3aa: CASSTGGWDEQFF; len: 13; v_gene: TRBV6-1; j_gene: TRBJ2-1; abundance: few; d_gene: TRBD2
CDR3nt: TGCAGTGCTAGCGGGAAGAACACCGGGGAGCTGTTTTTT; CDR3aa: CSASGKNTGELFF; len: 13; v_gene: TRBV20-1; j_gene: TRBJ2-2; abundance: many; d_gene: -
CDR3nt: TGTGCCAGCACACTACCAGGGGGCTATGGCTACACCTTC; CDR3aa: CASTLPGGYGYTF; len: 13; v_gene: TRBV6-1; j_gene: TRBJ1-2; abundance: many; d_gene: TRBD1
CDR3nt: TGTGCCAGCAGCTTAGCAACGGAGGCAGATACGCAGTATTTT; CDR3aa: CASSLATEADTQYF; len: 14; v_gene: TRBV11-1; j_gene: TRBJ2-3; abundance: once; d_gene: -
CDR3nt: TGCAGTGCTAGAGGAACGGACAGGGTATTTCTGCACACCGGGGAGCTGTTTTTT; CDR3aa: CSARGTDRVFLHTGELFF; len: 18; v_gene: TRBV20-1; j_gene: TRBJ2-2; abundance: few; d_gene: TRBD1
CDR3nt: TGCGCCAGCAGCCAAGCGGGGGCAGGGGGAAGGAATGAGCAGTTCTTC; CDR3aa: CASSQAGAGGRNEQFF; len: 16; v_gene: TRBV4-3; j_gene: TRBJ2-1; abundance: -; d_gene: -
CDR3nt: TGCGCCAGCAGCCAAGATAGTGGTTTCTCTGGAAACACCATATATTTT; CDR3aa: CASSQDSGFSGNTIYF; len: 16; v_gene: TRBV4-3; j_gene: TRBJ1-3; abundance: -; d_gene: -
CDR3nt: TGCAGTGCCCCCGATCCGAGGGGCCTCACAGATACGCAGTATTTT; CDR3aa: CSAPDPRGLTDTQYF; len: 15; v_gene: TRBV20-1; j_gene: TRBJ2-3; abundance: many; d_gene: -
CDR3nt: TGTGCCGTGGCGGGGGGGGCGAGCAATCAGCCCCAGCATTTT; CDR3aa: CAVAGGASNQPQHF; len: 14; v_gene: TRBV10-3; j_gene: TRBJ1-5; abundance: many; d_gene: -
CDR3nt: TGTGCCAGCAGTCCGGGACAGCGGGTCTACGAGCAGTACTTC; CDR3aa: CASSPGQRVYEQYF; len: 14; v_gene: TRBV2; j_gene: TRBJ2-7; abundance: many; d_gene: -
CDR3nt: TGTGCCATCAGTGAGGCGCAGGGGGGAGAGACCCAGTACTTC; CDR3aa: CAISEAQGGETQYF; len: 14; v_gene: TRBV10-3; j_gene: TRBJ2-5; abundance: few; d_gene: -
CDR3nt: TGTGCCAGCAGCCGAGTACGGGGCCCGGGTGAAAAACTGTTTTTT; CDR3aa: CASSRVRGPGEKLFF; len: 15; v_gene: TRBV7-8; j_gene: TRBJ1-4; abundance: few; d_gene: -
CDR3nt: TGTGCCAGCAGCGCAACGGGGGATCACACTGAAGCTTTCTTT; CDR3aa: CASSATGDHTEAFF; len: 14; v_gene: TRBV11-2; j_gene: TRBJ1-1; abundance: many; d_gene: -